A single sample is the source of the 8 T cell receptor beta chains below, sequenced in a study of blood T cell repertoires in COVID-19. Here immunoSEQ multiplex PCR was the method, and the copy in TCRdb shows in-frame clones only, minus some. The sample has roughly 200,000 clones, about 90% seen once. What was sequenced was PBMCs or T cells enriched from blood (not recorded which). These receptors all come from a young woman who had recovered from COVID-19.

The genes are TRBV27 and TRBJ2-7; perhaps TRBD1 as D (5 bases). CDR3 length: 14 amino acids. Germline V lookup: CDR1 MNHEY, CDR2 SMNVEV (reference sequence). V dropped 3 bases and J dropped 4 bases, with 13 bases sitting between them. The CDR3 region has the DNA TGTGCCAGCAGTTTGGGGCGGCAACTGTACGAGCAGTACTTC. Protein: CASSLGRQLYEQYF.

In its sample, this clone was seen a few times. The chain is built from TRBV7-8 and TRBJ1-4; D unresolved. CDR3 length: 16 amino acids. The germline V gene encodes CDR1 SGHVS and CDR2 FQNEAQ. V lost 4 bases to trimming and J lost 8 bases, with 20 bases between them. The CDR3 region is CASSYKTGSSREKLFF. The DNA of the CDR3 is TGTGCCAGCAGCTACAAAACCGGGTCCTCGCGGGAAAAACTGTTTTTT.

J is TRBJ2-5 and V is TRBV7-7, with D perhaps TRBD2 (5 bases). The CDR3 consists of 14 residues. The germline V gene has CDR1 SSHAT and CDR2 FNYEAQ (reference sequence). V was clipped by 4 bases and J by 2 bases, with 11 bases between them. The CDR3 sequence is CASSSLGSQETQYF. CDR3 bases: TGTGCCAGCAGCTCCCTAGGGAGTCAAGAGACCCAGTACTTC.

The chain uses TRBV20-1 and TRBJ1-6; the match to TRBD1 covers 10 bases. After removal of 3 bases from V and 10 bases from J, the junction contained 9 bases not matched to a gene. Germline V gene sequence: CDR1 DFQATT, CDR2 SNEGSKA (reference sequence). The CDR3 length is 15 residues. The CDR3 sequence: CSASQRDRGNSPLHF. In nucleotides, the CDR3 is TGCAGTGCTAGTCAGAGGGACAGGGGCAACTCACCCCTCCACTTT.

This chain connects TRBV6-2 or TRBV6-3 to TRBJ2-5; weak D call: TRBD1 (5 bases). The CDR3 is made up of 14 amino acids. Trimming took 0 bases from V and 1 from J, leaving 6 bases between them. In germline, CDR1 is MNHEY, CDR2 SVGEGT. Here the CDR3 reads CASSYSRVQETQYF. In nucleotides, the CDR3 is TGTGCCAGCAGTTACTCCAGGGTCCAAGAGACCCAGTACTTC.

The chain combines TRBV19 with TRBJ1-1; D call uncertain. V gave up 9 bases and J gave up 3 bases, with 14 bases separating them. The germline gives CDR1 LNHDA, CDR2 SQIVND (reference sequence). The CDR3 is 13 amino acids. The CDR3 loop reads CASRDTDYTEAFF. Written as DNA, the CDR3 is TGTGCCAGCCGAGACACGGACTACACTGAAGCTTTCTTT.

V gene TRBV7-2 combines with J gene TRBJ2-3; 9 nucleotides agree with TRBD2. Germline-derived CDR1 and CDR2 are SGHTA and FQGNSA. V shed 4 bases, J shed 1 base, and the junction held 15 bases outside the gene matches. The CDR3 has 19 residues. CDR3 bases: TGTGCCAGCAGCTCGAGGGGGGGTAGCGGGAGAAGGGGCACAGATACGCAGTATTTT. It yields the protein CASSSRGGSGRRGTDTQYF.

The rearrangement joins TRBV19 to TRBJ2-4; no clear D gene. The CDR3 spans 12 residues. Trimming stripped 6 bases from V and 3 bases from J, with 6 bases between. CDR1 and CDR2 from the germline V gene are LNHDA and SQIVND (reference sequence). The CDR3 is CASSYGKNIQYF. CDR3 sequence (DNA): TGTGCCAGTAGCTACGGCAAAAACATTCAGTACTTC.